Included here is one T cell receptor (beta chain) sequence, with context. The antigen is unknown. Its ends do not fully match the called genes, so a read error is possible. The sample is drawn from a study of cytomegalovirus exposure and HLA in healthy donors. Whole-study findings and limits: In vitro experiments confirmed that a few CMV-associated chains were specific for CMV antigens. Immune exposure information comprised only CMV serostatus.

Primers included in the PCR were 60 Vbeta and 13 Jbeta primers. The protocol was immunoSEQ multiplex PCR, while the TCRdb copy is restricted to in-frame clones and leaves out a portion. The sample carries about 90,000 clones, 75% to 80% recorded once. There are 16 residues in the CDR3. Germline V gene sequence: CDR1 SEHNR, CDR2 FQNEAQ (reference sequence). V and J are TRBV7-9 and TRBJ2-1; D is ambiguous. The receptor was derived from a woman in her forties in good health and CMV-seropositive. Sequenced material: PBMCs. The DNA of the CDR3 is TGTTCCAGCAGCTTAGGTCTGGGCAATTCGGACAATGAGCAGTTCTTC. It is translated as CSSSLGLGNSDNEQFF.